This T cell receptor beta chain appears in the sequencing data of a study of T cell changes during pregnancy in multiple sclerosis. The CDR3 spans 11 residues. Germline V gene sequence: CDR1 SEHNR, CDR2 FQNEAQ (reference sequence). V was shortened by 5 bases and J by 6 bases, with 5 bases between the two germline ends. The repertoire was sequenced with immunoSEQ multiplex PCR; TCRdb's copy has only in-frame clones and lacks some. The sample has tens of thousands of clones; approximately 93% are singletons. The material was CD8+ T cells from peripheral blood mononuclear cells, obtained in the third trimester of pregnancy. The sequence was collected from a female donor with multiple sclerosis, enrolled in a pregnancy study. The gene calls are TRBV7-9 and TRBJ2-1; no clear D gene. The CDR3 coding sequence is TGTGCCAGCAGCCCTAGCAATGAGCAGTTCTTC. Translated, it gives CASSPSNEQFF. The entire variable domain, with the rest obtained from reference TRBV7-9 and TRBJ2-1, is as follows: DTGVSQNPRHKITKRGQNVTFRCDPISEHNRLYWYRQTLGQGPEFLTYFQNEAQLEKSRLLSDRFSAERPKGSFSTLEIQRTEQGDSAMYLCASSPSNEQFFGPGTRLTVL.